The present T cell receptor beta chain was sequenced within a study of T cells after posttransplantation cyclophosphamide. Findings and limits, study-wide: After PTCy, TRB diversity resembled that of CNI/methotrexate controls. TRB overlap between skin or GI tissue T cells and blood was limited.

Germline lookup yields CDR1 MNHNY and CDR2 SVGAGI (reference sequence). The V end lost 5 bases, the J end lost 1 base, and 12 bases lay between the germline ends. The CDR3 length is 15 residues. Using immunoSEQ multiplex PCR, the repertoire was profiled, and TCRdb retains in-frame clones only, with some absent. The table lists almost 5,500 clones, with no singletons. This clone was counted many times. Its target is unknown. Busulfan-fludarabine conditioning, marrow transplant, and cyclophosphamide on days +3 and +4 were administered. The material was PBMCs, obtained about 57 weeks after allogeneic stem cell transplant with posttransplant cyclophosphamide. This rearrangement joins TRBV6-6 to TRBJ1-5; no definite D call. The source of this sequence is a male patient aged 55 to 69 who received an allogeneic stem cell transplant from a related donor, was CMV-positive, and had acute GVHD only. The graft donor may have contributed some T cells. Written as DNA, the CDR3 is TGTGCCAGCAGTCAGACGGGAACCAGCAATCAGCCCCAGCATTTT. It translates to CASSQTGTSNQPQHF.